These 24 T cell receptor beta chains originate from one sample sequenced in a study of OX40 agonist ivuxolimab in advanced cancers. TCRdb's table, derived via immunoSEQ multiplex PCR, lists solely in-frame clones and lacks some. The table has roughly 48,000 clones, roughly 85% seen once. The sample consisted of CD4+ or CD8+ T cells sorted from blood, taken in a trial of the OX40 agonist ivuxolimab. The receptor source for this set is an adult with an advanced solid tumor such as melanoma, head and neck, liver or kidney cancer.

The chain uses TRBV30 and TRBJ1-4; D gene ambiguous. V gave up 1 base and J gave up 8 bases, with 14 bases separating them. There are 14 residues in the CDR3. Per the germline V gene, CDR1 is GTSNPN and CDR2 is SVGIG (reference sequence). The CDR3 protein is CAWSERLFREKLFF. In DNA, the CDR3 is TGTGCCTGGAGTGAGCGCCTATTCCGGGAAAAACTGTTTTTT.

This chain connects TRBV5-1 to TRBJ2-5; D gene ambiguous. CDR3 length: 15 amino acids. Germline V gene lookup returns CDR1 SGHRS and CDR2 YFSETQ. Deletions cut 4 bases from V and 1 base from J, with 14 bases between. The CDR3 sequence is CASSPLGRIQETQYF. The CDR3 DNA follows: TGCGCCAGCAGCCCCCTTGGCAGGATCCAAGAGACCCAGTACTTC.

V and J are TRBV9 and TRBJ1-3; D call uncertain. Trimming pared 0 bases from V and 4 bases from J, leaving 5 bases between. This CDR3 contains 13 residues. Germline loops: CDR1 SGDLS, CDR2 YYNGEE. The CDR3 loop is CASSVGEGNTIYF. DNA for the CDR3: TGTGCCAGCAGCGTAGGGGAGGGAAACACCATATATTTT.

The rearrangement links TRBV28 to TRBJ2-5; 7 bases align to TRBD1. The CDR3 covers 16 residues. V was clipped by 6 bases and J by 1 base; unmatched bases: 11. The germline gives CDR1 MDHEN, CDR2 SYDVKM. The CDR3 region has the DNA TGTGCCAGCAGCCAACAGGGGTCCCCTGCCCAAGAGACCCAGTACTTC. Protein: CASSQQGSPAQETQYF.

The chain joins TRBV19 to TRBJ2-2; perhaps TRBD1 as D (5 bases). The CDR3 is made up of 14 amino acids. Trimming removed 5 bases at V and 2 bases at J, with 9 bases between. Germline CDR1 LNHDA, CDR2 SQIVND (reference sequence). As DNA, the CDR3 is TGTGCCAGTAGTCTGGGGCCCAACACCGGGGAGCTGTTTTTT. It yields the protein CASSLGPNTGELFF. Full variable domain (outside the CDR3, taken from reference TRBV19 and TRBJ2-2): DGGITQSPKYLFRKEGQNVTLSCEQNLNHDAMYWYRQDPGQGLRLIYYSQIVNDFQKGDIAEGYSVSREKKESFPLTVTSAQKNPTAFYLCASSLGPNTGELFFGEGSRLTVL.

Notes on this clone: Germline and junction disagree at one end, which may indicate a read error. The chain recombines TRBV11-2 with TRBJ1-4, with 7 positions matching TRBD1. CDR1 is SGHAT and CDR2 is FQNNGV in the germline V gene. The CDR3 is 13 amino acids. The CDR3 nucleotides read TGTGCCAGCAGCTTGGGCACTTGGCCAGGGGGGTCTTTT. Its protein is CASSLGTWPGGSF.

This clone was counted once. The chain is built from TRBV29-1 and TRBJ2-7; 13 nucleotides agree with TRBD2. The CDR3 has 12 residues. V was clipped by 7 bases and J by 7 bases; unmatched bases: 4. CDR1 and CDR2 (germline): SQVTM, ANQGSEA. DNA for the CDR3: TGCAGCGCTGGACTAGCGGGAGCTGAGCAGTACTTC. It translates to CSAGLAGAEQYF.

V gene TRBV5-1 combines with J gene TRBJ2-1; TRBD2 agrees at 9 bases. After removal of 5 bases from V and 2 bases from J, the junction contained 2 bases not matched to a gene. Germline CDR1 and CDR2: SGHRS and YFSETQ. CDR3 length: 14 residues. DNA of the CDR3: TGCGCCAGCAGGGCGGGGGGGACCTACAATGAGCAGTTCTTC. It is translated as CASRAGGTYNEQFF.

V usage is TRBV10-3 and J usage is TRBJ2-7; TRBD2 matches at 9 bases. Trimming removed 3 bases from V and 4 bases from J; junction bases left unmatched: 7. Germline-derived CDR1 and CDR2 are ENHRY and SYGVKD. CDR3 length: 15 residues. The CDR3 here is CAISEPLGLAYEQYF. In DNA, the CDR3 is TGTGCCATCAGTGAACCTCTGGGACTAGCTTACGAGCAGTACTTC.

The chain couples TRBV29-1 to TRBJ1-2, with D hard to call. The germline V gene encodes CDR1 SQVTM and CDR2 ANQGSEA. This CDR3 has 15 residues. The germline V and J ends were trimmed by 1 base and 1 base, with 13 bases remaining between them. CDR3 protein: CSVEGGFQLNYGYTF. In DNA, the CDR3 is TGCAGCGTTGAAGGTGGGTTCCAGCTTAACTATGGCTACACCTTC.

This clone is a singleton in its sample. The V and J genes are TRBV18 and TRBJ2-7; 8 bases are shared with TRBD1. Germline V gene data show CDR1 as KGHSH and CDR2 as LQKENI. This CDR3 has 15 residues. The ends lost 6 bases at V and 7 bases at J; junction bases unmatched: 14. In DNA form, the CDR3 reads TGTGCCAGCTCGCCCGACAGGGGCCGATCCGTGGAGCAGTACTTC. Protein: CASSPDRGRSVEQYF.

J is TRBJ1-5 and V is TRBV28; no clear D. Germline-derived CDR1 and CDR2 are MDHEN and SYDVKM. The CDR3 loop spans 13 amino acids. Between the trimmed V and J ends, which lost 5 bases and 2 bases, there was a span of 7 bases. The CDR3 coding sequence is TGTGCCAGCAGTCCCCATGGCAATCAGCCCCAGCATTTT. The encoded protein is CASSPHGNQPQHF.

In DNA form, the CDR3 reads TGTGCCAGCAGCTTGTTCAACCAAGAGACCCAGTACTTC. Translation: CASSLFNQETQYF. The gene calls are TRBV5-6 and TRBJ2-5, with D uncertain. CDR3 length: 13 amino acids. V was shortened by 1 base and J by 0 bases, with 4 bases between the two germline ends. CDR1 and CDR2 (germline): SGHDT, YYEEEE.

This chain connects TRBV7-2 to TRBJ2-1, with 10 positions matching TRBD2. The CDR3 is 16 amino acids. From germline, CDR1 is SGHTA and CDR2 FQGNSA. With V trimmed by 4 bases and J by 3 bases, 6 bases remained unmatched. The CDR3 nucleotides are TGTGCCAGCAGCTCGTCTAGCGGGAGCGTCTACAATGAGCAGTTCTTC. This encodes CASSSSSGSVYNEQFF.

Regarding this clone: Compared with germline, one end of the junction differs, possibly owing to a read error. V gene TRBV6-1 combines with J gene TRBJ1-2; D uncertain. CDR1 and CDR2 (germline): MNHNS, SASEGT. CDR3 size: 13 residues. CDR3 DNA: TGTGCCGGCAGGAACCCCGCCTTGGGCGGCTACACCTTC. It yields the protein CAGRNPALGGYTF.

The chain recombines TRBV6-5 with TRBJ1-2; possible D gene TRBD1, 5 bases. This CDR3 has 16 amino acids. The V and J ends lost 4 bases and 8 bases respectively, with 23 bases between them. CDR1 is MNHEY, CDR2 SVGAGI, per germline. The CDR3 spells CASSSDPGRERSGYTF. CDR3 nucleotides: TGTGCCAGCAGTTCAGACCCGGGACGAGAGAGAAGCGGCTACACCTTC.

The chain has TRBV7-8 and TRBJ2-1; D ambiguous. Trimming shortened V by 5 bases and J by 3 bases, and 11 bases separated the two germline ends. The CDR3 length is 14 residues. Per germline, CDR1 SGHVS and CDR2 FQNEAQ. In nucleotides, the CDR3 is TGTGCCAGCAGCCGTCGATCGAACTACAATGAGCAGTTCTTC. This translates into CASSRRSNYNEQFF.

The V gene is TRBV5-1, the J gene TRBJ2-1, with TRBD2 matching over 7 bases. J lost 7 bases, V lost 1 base, and 11 bases had no gene match. The CDR3 loop spans 16 amino acids. CDR1 and CDR2 from the germline V gene are SGHRS and YFSETQ. In DNA form, the CDR3 reads TGCGCCAGCAGCTTGAATAGCGCGGGAGAAAAAAATGAGCAGTTCTTC. This encodes CASSLNSAGEKNEQFF.

This clone turned up a few times. V and J are TRBV29-1 and TRBJ2-5, with unresolved D. CDR1 and CDR2 from the germline V gene are SQVTM and ANQGSEA. The CDR3 extends over 10 amino acids. The V end was cut by 8 bases, the J end by 4 bases, with 8 bases between. The CDR3 nucleotides are TGCAGCTCTTCACGAGAGACCCAGTACTTC. Protein: CSSSRETQYF.

V and J are TRBV11-2 and TRBJ2-5; either TRBD1 or TRBD2 may supply D (5 bases each). The V end lost 0 bases, the J end lost 4 bases, and 12 bases lay between the germline ends. Germline CDR1 and CDR2: SGHAT and FQNNGV. The length of the CDR3 is 15 residues. CDR3 DNA: TGTGCCAGCAGCTTAGATTACGGGGCTGCAGAGACCCAGTACTTC. Amino acids: CASSLDYGAAETQYF.

This clone was detected only a few times. V and J are TRBV5-1 and TRBJ2-5; TRBD2 agrees at 9 bases. The length of the CDR3 is 15 residues. Germline-derived CDR1 and CDR2 are SGHRS and YFSETQ. With 0 bases clipped from V and 4 bases from J, the junction kept 4 bases outside the gene matches. CDR3 amino acids: CASSLVISGRETQYF. In DNA, the CDR3 is TGCGCCAGCAGCTTGGTCATTAGCGGGAGAGAGACCCAGTACTTC.

V and J are TRBV27 and TRBJ1-6; D is possibly TRBD1 (6 bases). The CDR3 sequence is 14 residues long. Germline V gives CDR1 MNHEY, CDR2 SMNVEV (reference sequence). The V and J ends lost 8 bases and 9 bases respectively, with 17 bases between them. The CDR3 sequence is CASGKQGLGSPLHF. The CDR3 DNA follows: TGTGCCAGCGGAAAACAGGGCCTCGGTTCACCCCTCCACTTT.

As to this clone: The same CDR3 arises from other DNA sequences in this sample as well. This rearrangement joins TRBV7-9 to TRBJ2-5, with D possibly being TRBD1 or TRBD2 (5 bases each). The V gene's germline CDR1 is SEHNR and CDR2 FQNEAQ (reference sequence). The CDR3 has 13 residues. V lost 1 base to trimming and J lost 5 bases, with 8 bases between them. The CDR3 coding sequence is TGTGCCAGCAGCTTAGGGGGGTTGGAGACCCAGTACTTC. Translated: CASSLGGLETQYF.

The rearrangement uses TRBV27 and TRBJ2-7, with 10 nucleotides matching TRBD2. The CDR3 sequence is 20 residues long. The V gene's germline CDR1 is MNHEY and CDR2 SMNVEV (reference sequence). J gave up 2 bases and V 1 base, and 17 bases lay outside the gene matches. CDR3: CASSLFSGRASGRTPYEQYF. The CDR3 DNA reads TGTGCCAGCAGTTTATTTTCTGGAAGAGCTAGCGGGAGAACGCCCTACGAGCAGTACTTC.